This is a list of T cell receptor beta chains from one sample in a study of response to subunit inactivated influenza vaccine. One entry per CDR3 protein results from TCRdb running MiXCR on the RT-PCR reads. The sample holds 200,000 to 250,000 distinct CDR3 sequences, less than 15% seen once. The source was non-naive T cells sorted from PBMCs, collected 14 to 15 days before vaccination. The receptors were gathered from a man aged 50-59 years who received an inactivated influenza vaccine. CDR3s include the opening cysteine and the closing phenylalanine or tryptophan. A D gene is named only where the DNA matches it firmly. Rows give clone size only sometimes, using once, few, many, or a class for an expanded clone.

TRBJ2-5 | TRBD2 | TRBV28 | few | CASTPSPATSGNGETQYF | TGTGCCAGCACCCCATCCCCCGCGACTAGCGGGAATGGAGAGACCCAGTACTTC
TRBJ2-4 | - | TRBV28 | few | CASRSYRQLAKNIQYF | TGTGCCAGCCGCTCGTACCGACAGTTAGCCAAAAACATTCAGTACTTC
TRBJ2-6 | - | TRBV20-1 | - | CSAPQGPGGANVLTF | TGCAGCGCCCCACAGGGCCCAGGGGGGGCCAACGTCCTGACTTTC
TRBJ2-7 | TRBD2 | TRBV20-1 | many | CSARDQGGAWQYF | TGCAGTGCTAGAGACCAGGGAGGGGCTTGGCAGTACTTC
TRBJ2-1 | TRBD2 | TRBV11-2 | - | CASSLVGLAGVYNEQFF | TGTGCCAGCAGCTTAGTAGGGCTAGCGGGAGTATACAATGAGCAGTTCTTC
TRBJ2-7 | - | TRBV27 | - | CASSLGGGMVYEQYF | TGTGCCAGCAGTTTAGGAGGGGGGATGGTCTACGAGCAGTACTTC
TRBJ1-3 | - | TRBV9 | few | CASSVGRPGERNTIYF | TGTGCCAGCAGCGTAGGACGTCCGGGGGAGAGAAACACCATATATTTT
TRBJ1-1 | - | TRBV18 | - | CASSPSSNTEAFF | TGTGCCAGCTCACCGTCGTCGAACACTGAAGCTTTCTTT
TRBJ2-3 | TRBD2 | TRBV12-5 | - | CASGGAGDTQYF | TGTGCTAGCGGGGGGGCCGGGGATACGCAGTATTTT
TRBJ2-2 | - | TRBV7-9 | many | CASSLYDVGELFF | TGTGCCAGCAGCTTATACGATGTCGGGGAGCTGTTTTTT
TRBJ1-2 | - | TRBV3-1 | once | CASSQGQVRYYGYTF | TGTGCCAGCAGCCAAGGCCAGGTCAGATACTATGGCTACACCTTC
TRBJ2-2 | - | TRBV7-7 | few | CASSASPNTGELFF | TGTGCCAGCAGCGCCTCCCCAAACACCGGGGAGCTGTTTTTT
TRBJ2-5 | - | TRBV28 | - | CASSAENVPQETQYF | TGTGCCAGCTCCGCGGAAAATGTGCCGCAAGAGACCCAGTACTTC
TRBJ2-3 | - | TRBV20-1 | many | CSAPPAGDTQYF | TGCAGTGCTCCCCCTGCTGGGGATACGCAGTATTTT
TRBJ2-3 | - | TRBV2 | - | CASRADWTDTQYF | TGTGCCAGCAGGGCTGACTGGACAGATACGCAGTATTTT
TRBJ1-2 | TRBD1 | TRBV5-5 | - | CASSIDRVDRGYTF | TGTGCCAGCAGCATTGACAGGGTGGATCGCGGCTACACCTTC
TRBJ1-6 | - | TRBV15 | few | CATSRDRADYNSPLHF | TGTGCCACCAGCAGAGATCGGGCGGATTATAATTCACCCCTCCACTTT
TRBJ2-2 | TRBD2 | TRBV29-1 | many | CSVTSSGSTGELFF | TGCAGCGTCACATCAAGCGGGAGTACCGGGGAGCTGTTTTTT
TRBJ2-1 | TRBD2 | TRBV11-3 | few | CASSLGLGAGGLGEQFF | TGTGCCAGCAGCTTAGGGCTCGGAGCGGGAGGGCTGGGTGAGCAGTTCTTC
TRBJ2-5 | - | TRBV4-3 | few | CASSQGAGGGEETQYF | TGCGCCAGCAGCCAAGGAGCCGGAGGTGGAGAAGAGACCCAGTACTTC
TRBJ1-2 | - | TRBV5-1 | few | CASSLTWDAGNYGYTF | TGCGCCAGCAGCTTGACGTGGGACGCCGGAAACTATGGCTACACCTTC
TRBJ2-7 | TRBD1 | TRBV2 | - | CTSSSLYPGQGAGEQYF | TGTACCAGCAGTTCTCTCTATCCTGGACAGGGGGCGGGCGAGCAGTACTTC
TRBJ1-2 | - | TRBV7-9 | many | CASSKRADSNYGYTF | TGTGCCAGCAGCAAAAGGGCAGACTCTAACTATGGCTACACCTTC
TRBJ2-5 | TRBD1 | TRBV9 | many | CASSGTGGSETQYF | TGTGCCAGCAGCGGGACAGGGGGCAGTGAGACCCAGTACTTC
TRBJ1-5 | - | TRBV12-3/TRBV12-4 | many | CASTLGGNQPQHF | TGTGCCAGCACCCTTGGGGGCAATCAGCCCCAGCATTTT
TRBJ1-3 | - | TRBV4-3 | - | CASSQEAVTRNTIYF | TGCGCCAGCAGCCAAGAGGCGGTCACGAGAAACACCATATATTTT
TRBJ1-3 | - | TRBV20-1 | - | CSAREDHKIGNTIYF | TGCAGTGCTAGGGAGGACCATAAAATTGGAAACACCATATATTTT
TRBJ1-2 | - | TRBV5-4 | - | CASSLVLSSNYGYTF | TGTGCCAGCAGCTTGGTTCTGAGTTCTAACTATGGCTACACCTTC
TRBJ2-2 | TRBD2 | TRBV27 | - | CASSSDRWTTSGRPANTGELFF | TGTGCCAGCAGTTCGGACAGGTGGACCACTAGCGGGAGACCCGCGAACACCGGGGAGCTGTTTTTT
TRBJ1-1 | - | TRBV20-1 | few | CSASEWEGDTEAFF | TGCAGTGCCAGCGAATGGGAGGGAGACACTGAAGCTTTCTTT
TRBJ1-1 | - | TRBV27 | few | CASSLEGEMNTEAFF | TGTGCCAGCAGTTTGGAGGGGGAAATGAACACTGAAGCTTTCTTT
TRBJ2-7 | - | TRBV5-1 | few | CASSSQGFYEQYF | TGCGCCAGCAGCTCGCAGGGCTTCTACGAGCAGTACTTC
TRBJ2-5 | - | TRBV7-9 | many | CASSSGGETQYF | TGTGCCAGCAGCTCGGGCGGAGAGACCCAGTACTTC
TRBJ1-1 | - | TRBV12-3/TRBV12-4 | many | CASSFKGWGWTEAFF | TGTGCCAGCAGCTTCAAGGGATGGGGCTGGACTGAAGCTTTCTTT
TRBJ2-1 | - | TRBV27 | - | CASSLNWPGGGYNEQFF | TGTGCCAGCAGTTTAAATTGGCCGGGGGGCGGCTACAATGAGCAGTTCTTC
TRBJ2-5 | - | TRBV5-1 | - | CASSLGGTEETQYF | TGCGCCAGCAGCTTGGGAGGTACAGAAGAGACCCAGTACTTC
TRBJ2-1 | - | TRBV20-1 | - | CSAARLGSNYNEQFF | TGCAGTGCTGCCAGGTTGGGATCAAACTACAATGAGCAGTTCTTC
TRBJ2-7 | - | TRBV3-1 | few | CASSQVGGTYEQYF | TGTGCCAGCAGCCAAGTTGGAGGGACCTACGAGCAGTACTTC
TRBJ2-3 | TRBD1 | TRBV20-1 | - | CSASRTGRSTDTQYF | TGCAGTGCTTCCCGGACAGGAAGGAGCACAGATACGCAGTATTTT
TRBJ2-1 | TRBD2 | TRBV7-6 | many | CASSLAHGTSVYNEQFF | TGTGCCAGCAGCTTAGCCCACGGGACTAGCGTTTACAATGAGCAGTTCTTC
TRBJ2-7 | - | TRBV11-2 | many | CASSPDTSSYEQYF | TGTGCCAGCAGCCCCGACACGAGCTCCTACGAGCAGTACTTC
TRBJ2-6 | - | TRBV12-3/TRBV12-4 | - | CASSFPQGGQGANVLTF | TGTGCCAGCAGTTTCCCCCAAGGAGGGCAGGGGGCCAACGTCCTGACTTTC
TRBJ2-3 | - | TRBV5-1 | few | CASSLASPGDTQYF | TGCGCCAGCAGCTTGGCATCCCCCGGAGATACGCAGTATTTT
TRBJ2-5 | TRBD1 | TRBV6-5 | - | CASSSPGQGLETQYF | TGTGCCAGCAGTTCGCCGGGACAGGGGCTGGAGACCCAGTACTTC
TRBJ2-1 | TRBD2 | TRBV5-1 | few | CASSLSSGGNNEQFF | TGCGCCAGCAGCCTCTCTAGCGGGGGTAACAATGAGCAGTTCTTC
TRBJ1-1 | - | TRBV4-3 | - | CASSQDFRKNTEAFF | TGCGCCAGCAGCCAAGATTTCCGGAAGAACACTGAAGCTTTCTTT
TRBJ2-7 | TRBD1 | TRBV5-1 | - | CASSLVRQGVDEQYF | TGCGCCAGCAGCTTGGTAAGACAGGGGGTTGACGAGCAGTACTTC
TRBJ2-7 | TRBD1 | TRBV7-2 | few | CASSLRGQGLYEQYF | TGTGCCAGCAGCTTAAGGGGACAGGGTCTGTACGAGCAGTACTTC
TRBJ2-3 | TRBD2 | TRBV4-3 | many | CASSQDSGDTQYF | TGCGCCAGCAGCCAAGATAGCGGGGATACGCAGTATTTT
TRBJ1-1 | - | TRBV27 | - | CASSFNIGHVNTEAFF | TGTGCCAGCAGTTTTAATATTGGGCACGTGAACACTGAAGCTTTCTTT
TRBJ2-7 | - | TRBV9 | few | CASSVAAGLSYEQYF | TGTGCCAGCAGCGTAGCCGCAGGCCTCTCCTACGAGCAGTACTTC
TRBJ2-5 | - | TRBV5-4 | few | CASSLDPGETQYF | TGTGCCAGCAGCTTGGACCCGGGGGAGACCCAGTACTTC
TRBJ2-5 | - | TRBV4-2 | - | CASSQVGADQETQYF | TGTGCCAGCAGCCAAGTCGGGGCAGACCAAGAGACCCAGTACTTC
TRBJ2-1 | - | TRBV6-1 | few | CASRKSGPQEQFF | TGTGCCAGCAGAAAATCCGGGCCCCAAGAGCAGTTCTTC
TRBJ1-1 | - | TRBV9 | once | CASSGPNTEAFF | TGTGCCAGCAGCGGGCCGAACACTGAAGCTTTCTTT
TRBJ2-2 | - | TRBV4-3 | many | CASSQEPTSSTGELFF | TGCGCCAGCAGCCAAGAACCCACTAGCTCCACCGGGGAGCTGTTTTTT
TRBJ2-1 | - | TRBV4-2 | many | CASSQALGRTYNEQFF | TGTGCCAGCAGCCAAGCCTTGGGGAGGACCTACAATGAGCAGTTCTTC
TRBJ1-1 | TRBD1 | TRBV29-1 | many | CSVHLRTGRNTEAFF | TGCAGCGTTCACTTGCGGACAGGGAGAAACACTGAAGCTTTCTTT
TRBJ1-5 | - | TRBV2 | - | CASNARAGNQPQHF | TGTGCCAGCAATGCCAGGGCTGGCAATCAGCCCCAGCATTTT